A single sample is the source of the 26 T cell receptor beta chains below, sequenced in a study of T cells in Graves' hyperthyroidism and ophthalmopathy. The investigators amplified TCR beta CDR3 regions from RNA transcripts. First-round RT-PCR targeting the TCR CDR3 was performed with the HTBI primer set. MiXCR, run by TCRdb on the multiplex PCR reads, gives a single entry per CDR3 protein. The table includes fewer than 400,000 distinct CDR3 sequences, over 12% detected once. The specimen was blood. The source is a man in his fifties or sixties with Graves' ophthalmopathy.

This clonotype appeared a few times. A read error may account for a junction end that differs from germline. The rearrangement joins TRBV5-5 to TRBJ2-7, with 12 nucleotides matching TRBD2. Germline V gene lookup returns CDR1 SGHKS and CDR2 YYEKEE (reference sequence). CDR3 length: 15 amino acids. CDR3 loop: CASSFRLAGVGEQYF. DNA for the CDR3: TGCGCCAGCAGCTTTAGACTAGCGGGAGTCGGTGAGCAGTACTTC.

This clonotype was seen many times. This chain uses TRBV15 with TRBJ2-7; 8 positions agree with TRBD1. Germline CDR1 LNHNV, CDR2 YYDKDF (reference sequence). With 3 bases clipped from V and 2 bases from J, the junction kept 3 bases outside the gene matches. The CDR3 loop spans 14 amino acids. CDR3 sequence: CATSSNRGTYEQYF. Written as DNA, the CDR3 is TGTGCCACCAGCAGTAACAGGGGGACCTACGAGCAGTACTTC.

The chain has TRBV6-1 and TRBJ2-2; D gene uncertain. CDR1 is MNHNS, CDR2 SASEGT, per germline. The CDR3 runs 15 residues. Trimming took off 5 bases at V and 5 bases at J, with 15 bases between the two ends. The CDR3 is CASSITDSGTGELFF. Here the CDR3 DNA reads TGTGCCAGCAGTATCACAGATTCCGGAACCGGGGAGCTGTTTTTT.

The sample holds many counts of this clonotype. The chain uses TRBV4-1 and TRBJ2-3; TRBD2 might be the D (5 bases). This CDR3 region has 15 residues. With 4 bases removed from V and 6 bases from J, the gap between germline ends came to 17 bases. CDR1 MGHRA and CDR2 YSYEKL come from the germline V gene. In nucleotides, the CDR3 is TGCGCCAGCAGCCCAGCAGCGGTGGTTCGCGATACGCAGTATTTT. This sequence encodes CASSPAAVVRDTQYF.

This clonotype showed up many times. This sequence joins TRBV28 and TRBJ2-1; D might be TRBD2 (6 bases). Germline-derived CDR1 and CDR2 are MDHEN and SYDVKM. Trimming removed 8 bases at V and 2 bases at J, with 16 bases between. The CDR3 spans 15 residues. CDR3 coding DNA: TGTGCCAGCGGAATGGCTAGCGCGACCTACAATGAGCAGTTCTTC. Translated: CASGMASATYNEQFF.

There are many counts of this clonotype. CDR3 in amino acids: CASSPWTSGATGELFF. For the CDR3, the DNA is TGTGCCAGCAGCCCATGGACTAGCGGGGCCACCGGGGAGCTGTTTTTT. The rearrangement joins TRBV9 to TRBJ2-2; 12 nucleotides agree with TRBD2. The germline CDR1 and CDR2 sequences are SGDLS and YYNGEE. CDR3 size: 16 residues. After removal of 4 bases from V and 4 bases from J, the junction contained 5 bases not matched to a gene.

Many counts were recorded for this clonotype. This chain uses TRBV12-3 or TRBV12-4 with TRBJ1-1; TRBD1 aligns across 8 bases. The CDR3 consists of 13 residues. V lost 5 bases to trimming and J lost 5 bases; unmatched junction nucleotides: 4. Here the CDR3 reads CASSQGARTEAFF. For the CDR3, the DNA is TGTGCCAGCAGTCAGGGGGCGCGTACTGAAGCTTTCTTT.

This clonotype was found many times. The chain employs TRBV28 and TRBJ1-3; no reliable D call. Germline-derived CDR1 and CDR2 are MDHEN and SYDVKM. There are 12 residues in the CDR3. Trimming shortened V by 6 bases and J by 3 bases, and 6 bases separated the two germline ends. The CDR3 coding sequence is TGTGCCAGCAGCCGCAGTGGAAACACCATATATTTT. Encoded protein: CASSRSGNTIYF.

The chain has TRBV6-1 and TRBJ2-4; tentative D call: TRBD1 (5 bases). Germline CDR1 MNHNS, CDR2 SASEGT. V lost 5 bases and J 6 bases, leaving 11 bases between the germline ends. The CDR3 contains 13 residues. The CDR3 nucleotides are TGTGCCAGCAGTCTAGGGGTGGGAAACATTCAGTACTTC. It codes for CASSLGVGNIQYF.

This clonotype was counted ten times or more. This chain connects TRBV27 to TRBJ2-7; tentatively, D is TRBD1 (5 bases). The CDR3 length is 16 residues. Germline assignment: CDR1 MNHEY and CDR2 SMNVEV (reference sequence). Trimming removed 0 bases at V and 2 bases at J, with 14 bases between. Written as DNA, the CDR3 is TGTGCCAGCAGTTTATCGGTCGGCAGGGTGGCCTACGAGCAGTACTTC. It is translated as CASSLSVGRVAYEQYF.

This clonotype was observed many times. The chain has TRBV20-1 and TRBJ2-3; 11 nucleotides align to TRBD1. V gave up 6 bases and J gave up 3 bases; unmatched junction bases: 5. Germline V gene lookup returns CDR1 DFQATT and CDR2 SNEGSKA (reference sequence). This CDR3 has 14 residues. The CDR3, as DNA: TGCAGTGCCCCCGGGACAGGGGGTACAGATACGCAGTATTTT. Its translation is CSAPGTGGTDTQYF.

This clonotype was counted at least ten times. V is TRBV12-3 or TRBV12-4 and J is TRBJ2-3; D not resolved. The CDR3 totals 11 residues. V lost 7 bases and J 2 bases, leaving 4 bases between the germline ends. The chain's CDR3 is CASKVTDTQYF. CDR3 bases: TGTGCCAGCAAGGTCACAGATACGCAGTATTTT.

The table lists this clonotype with a few counts. This chain joins TRBV29-1 and TRBJ2-2; unclear D gene. Trimming pared 4 bases from V and 1 base from J, leaving 7 bases between. This CDR3 is 13 amino acids long. Germline V gives CDR1 SQVTM, CDR2 ANQGSEA. CDR3 coding DNA: TGCAGCGTTGGTCGTTTGAACACCGGGGAGCTGTTTTTT. Translation gives CSVGRLNTGELFF.

The chain combines TRBV4-1 with TRBJ2-3, with 7 bases that match TRBD2. Trimming at V came to 2 bases and at J to 0 bases, leaving 5 bases not matched to a gene. Germline V gene data show CDR1 as MGHRA and CDR2 as YSYEKL. CDR3 size: 16 residues. The DNA of the CDR3 is TGCGCCAGCAGCCAACTGGCGGGAGCGAGCACAGATACGCAGTATTTT. Protein: CASSQLAGASTDTQYF.

This clonotype occurred many times. This rearrangement joins TRBV2 to TRBJ2-1, with TRBD2 matching over 7 bases. This CDR3 is 16 amino acids long. The ends lost 4 bases at V and 3 bases at J; junction bases unmatched: 9. The V gene's germline CDR1 is SNHLY and CDR2 FYNNEI. The CDR3 reads CASSGGLADIYNEQFF. CDR3 bases: TGTGCCAGCAGTGGAGGGCTAGCGGACATCTACAATGAGCAGTTCTTC.

The chain links TRBV9 to TRBJ1-6; D perhaps matches TRBD1 (5 bases). Germline V gene sequence: CDR1 SGDLS, CDR2 YYNGEE. Trimming shortened V by 6 bases and J by 7 bases, and 14 bases separated the two germline ends. This CDR3 is 14 amino acids long. CDR3 DNA: TGTGCCAGCACCCGTGGCAGGGAGAATTCACCCCTCCACTTT. Amino acids: CASTRGRENSPLHF. Variable domain in full (rest from reference TRBV9 and TRBJ1-6): DSGVTQTPKHLITATGQRVTLRCSPRSGDLSVYWYQQSLDQGLQFLIQYYNGEERAKGNILERFSAQQFPDLHSELNLSSLELGDSALYFCASTRGRENSPLHFGNGTRLTVT.

The chain has TRBV27 and TRBJ2-7, with D perhaps matching TRBD1 or TRBD2 (7 bases each). V dropped 3 bases and J dropped 7 bases, with 16 bases sitting between them. This CDR3 is built from 14 residues. CDR1 and CDR2 (germline): MNHEY, SMNVEV (reference sequence). As DNA, the CDR3 is TGTGCCAGCAGTTTCGGGGAGGGGGCGTGGGAGCAGTACTTC. As protein: CASSFGEGAWEQYF.

A few counts support this clonotype. This chain links TRBV6-9 with TRBJ1-6; a weak D match, TRBD1 (5 bases). V was cut by 3 bases and J by 10 bases, with 13 bases left in between. Germline CDR1 MNHGY, CDR2 SVAAGI. The CDR3 consists of 14 residues. The CDR3 sequence is CASSYMGVGSPLHF. CDR3 nucleotide sequence: TGTGCCAGCAGTTACATGGGGGTCGGATCACCCCTCCACTTT.

The V and J genes are TRBV5-1 and TRBJ2-5; 13 bases agree with TRBD2. The CDR3 is made up of 16 amino acids. Germline V gives CDR1 SGHRS, CDR2 YFSETQ. Losses at the gene ends were 4 bases for V and 4 bases for J; bases not matched to a gene: 7. CDR3: CASSGRLAGGGETQYF. CDR3 coding DNA: TGCGCCAGCAGCGGACGACTAGCGGGAGGTGGAGAGACCCAGTACTTC.

This clonotype has a count of ten or more. This chain connects TRBV27 to TRBJ2-7; 10 bases align to TRBD1. CDR3 size: 14 residues. The germline CDR1 and CDR2 sequences are MNHEY and SMNVEV (reference sequence). J gave up 2 bases and V 8 bases, and 6 bases lay outside the gene matches. The CDR3 DNA is TGTGCCAGCTCATTGGGACAGGGGACCTACGAGCAGTACTTC. Encoded protein: CASSLGQGTYEQYF.

This clonotype showed up just a few times. The rearrangement joins TRBV5-1 to TRBJ2-7, with D possibly matching TRBD2 (6 bases). V was pared by 2 bases and J by 7 bases, with 16 bases between. Germline V lookup: CDR1 SGHRS, CDR2 YFSETQ. This CDR3 has 14 amino acids. The CDR3 is CASSFTAGPGEQYF. The CDR3 DNA sequence: TGCGCCAGCAGCTTTACAGCGGGTCCAGGAGAGCAGTACTTC.

This clonotype was recorded many times. The chain recombines TRBV20-1 with TRBJ2-5; 15 nucleotides align to TRBD2. The CDR3 totals 17 residues. The germline CDR1 and CDR2 sequences are DFQATT and SNEGSKA (reference sequence). V was pared by 2 bases and J by 2 bases, with 6 bases of the junction left unmatched. CDR3 in amino acids: CSARSMGLAGGQETQYF. DNA of the CDR3: TGCAGTGCTAGATCGATGGGACTAGCGGGGGGACAAGAGACCCAGTACTTC.

The chain recombines TRBV29-1 with TRBJ1-1, with D tentatively TRBD1 (5 bases). Germline CDR1 is SQVTM and CDR2 is ANQGSEA. With 7 bases removed from V and 9 bases from J, the gap between germline ends came to 18 bases. The CDR3 runs to 12 residues. The CDR3 bases are TGCAGCGGTGGGGGGGAGGGTACCCAAGCTTTCTTT. This codes for CSGGGEGTQAFF.

This clonotype was recorded at least ten times. The J gene is TRBJ2-7, the V gene TRBV7-6; 8 bases line up with TRBD1. Germline V gives CDR1 SGHVS, CDR2 FNYEAQ. The CDR3 has 13 residues. Trimming took 5 bases from V and 4 from J; bases not matched to a gene: 4. CDR3 sequence: CASSRQGWYEQYF. The CDR3 nucleotides are TGTGCCAGCAGCCGACAGGGGTGGTACGAGCAGTACTTC.

The chain combines TRBV27 with TRBJ2-1; 8 bases agree with TRBD2. Germline-derived CDR1 and CDR2 are MNHEY and SMNVEV (reference sequence). J lost 6 bases, V lost 6 bases, and 10 bases had no gene match. The CDR3 totals 15 residues. The chain's CDR3 is CASSEFSGALNEQFF. In nucleotides, the CDR3 is TGTGCCAGCAGCGAATTTAGCGGGGCACTCAATGAGCAGTTCTTC.

This chain's CDR3 is CATSTGTGSHNEQFF. Here the CDR3 DNA reads TGTGCCACCAGCACCGGGACAGGGTCCCACAATGAGCAGTTCTTC. V is TRBV15 and J is TRBJ2-1; the match to TRBD1 covers 9 bases. The CDR3 loop spans 15 amino acids. Germline V gene sequence: CDR1 LNHNV, CDR2 YYDKDF (reference sequence). J was trimmed by 5 bases and V by 4 bases; bases with no gene match: 6.